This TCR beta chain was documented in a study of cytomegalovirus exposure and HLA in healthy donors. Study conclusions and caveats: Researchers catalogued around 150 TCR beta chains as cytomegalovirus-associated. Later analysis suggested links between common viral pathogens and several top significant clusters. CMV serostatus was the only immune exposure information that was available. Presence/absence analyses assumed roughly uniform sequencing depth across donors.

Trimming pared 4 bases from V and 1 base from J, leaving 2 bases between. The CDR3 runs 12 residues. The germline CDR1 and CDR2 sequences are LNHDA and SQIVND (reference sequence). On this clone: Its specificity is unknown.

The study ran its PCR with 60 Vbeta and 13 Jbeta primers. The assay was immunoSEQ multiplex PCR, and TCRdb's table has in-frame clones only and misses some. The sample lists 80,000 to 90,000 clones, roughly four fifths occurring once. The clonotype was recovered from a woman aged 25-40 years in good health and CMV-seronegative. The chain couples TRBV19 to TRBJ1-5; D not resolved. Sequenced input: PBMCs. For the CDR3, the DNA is TGTGCCAGTAGTACAAGCAATCAGCCCCAGCATTTT. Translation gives CASSTSNQPQHF.